The T cell receptor (beta chain) described here comes from a study of human T cells and chemical hapten exposure (dated by TCRdb to the early 2020s). Study-level background: For sensitization, 2% DPC in acetone was applied to a 2 cm by 2 cm area of upper inner arm skin. Weekly therapeutic DPC doses were additionally applied to the scalp of patients throughout the roughly 23-week study period. Patch testing on the upper back used Finn chambers containing 0.01% DPC, with scoring done after 6 days according to International Contact Dermatitis Research Group standards. The patient cohort, mostly female, included alopecia areata with under or over 50% scalp involvement, alopecia totalis and alopecia universalis. The libraries were sequenced as a pool, and the TCR yield per sample differed mostly because of small variations in library volumes within the pool. Peripheral blood TCR repertoire changes were tracked in vivo in alopecia patients during primary and secondary sensitization to the hapten diphenylcyclopropenone (DPC). Blood was sampled from patients pre-sensitization (week 0) and at 2, 6 and about 24 weeks after DPC sensitization. Blood for TCR sequencing was provided by twenty-nine alopecia patients at one to four time points (pre-sensitization, 2, 6 and 24 weeks).

What the work shows at the level of the full study, not this receptor alone: The number of TCRs above 1 in 1000 frequency did not change with DPC sensitization; there was no evidence of global repertoire structure alterations. After repeated subsampling, the strength of the expansion versus patch-test correlation and the threshold at which it became significant changed. A positive correlation was found between the number of PT1 expanded TCRs and patch test score, with significance reached at thresholds 8, 16 and 32 but not 4. Because all patients had alopecia, a presumed autoimmune disease, the immune response of the patients might differ from that of healthy individuals. Compared with pre-sensitization or healthy control sets, expanded TCRs formed significantly more large CDR3 similarity clusters, which is consistent with antigen-driven responses.

The CDR3 covers 14 residues, taking in both the cysteine and the phenylalanine. CDR3 DNA only is kept here, 42 bases in frame from base 1. The V and J ends are trimmed by 3 bases and 6 bases, leaving 14 bases between them. From a lookup of the germline V gene (reference sequence), CDR1 and CDR2 are LGHDT and YNNKEL. The time point tag for this specimen amounts to: patch test 3, about 24 weeks after DPC sensitization. The treatment or condition label here, explained by the study, means: therapeutic diphenylcyclopropenone sensitization with weekly scalp DPC. Blood at each patch-test visit was drawn before the patch test was applied. Eligible patients were aged 18 to 70, diagnosed with alopecia, deemed suitable for DPC therapy, and excluded if pregnant. Unfractionated whole blood was collected in Tempus Blood RNA tubes, and total RNA was extracted from that blood. Libraries were built with RACE. The instrument given in TCRdb is NextSeq 500. Library preparation attached unique molecular identifiers to individual cDNA molecules for quantitative, reproducible TCR counting. Each blood RNA sample was used to sequence both TCR alpha and TCR beta chains. Processing in the source paper ran as follows. Samples had a median of 95,638 TCRs, with a range from roughly 23,224 to 750,000. V, J and CDR3 annotation of the TCR reads was performed with the Decombinator software suite. For the PS versus PT1 abundance plots, all samples were subsampled to the same number of TCRs (28,000). Expanded TCRs were defined as absent before sensitization and observed at least eight times at the 2-week time point. TCRdb reworked the public reads: Q25 trimming with fastp, MiXCR clone assembly, productive beta chains retained. One record per CDR3 amino acid sequence lists the most common genes and DNA. These V and J calls derive from TCRdb rather than the authors' analysis. The sample contains about 82,000 distinct CDR3 sequences, under 15% of them found a single time. The ten largest account for roughly 5.7% of the sample.

This clonotype was found a few times. Its binding antigen is unknown. Per-nucleotide qualities are absent, and no much larger clonotype sits a single base away. The sequence came from a woman in her forties or fifties with alopecia areata. Some clones in this sample may be carry-over from other donors' samples. Material: whole blood, obtained in connection with sensitization to the hapten diphenylcyclopropenone (DPC). The chain employs TRBV3-1 and TRBJ1-2, with an unclear D gene assignment. The DNA is TGTGCCAGCAGCCACAAGATAAGATCAAATGGCTACACCTTC. The encoded protein is CASSHKIRSNGYTF.